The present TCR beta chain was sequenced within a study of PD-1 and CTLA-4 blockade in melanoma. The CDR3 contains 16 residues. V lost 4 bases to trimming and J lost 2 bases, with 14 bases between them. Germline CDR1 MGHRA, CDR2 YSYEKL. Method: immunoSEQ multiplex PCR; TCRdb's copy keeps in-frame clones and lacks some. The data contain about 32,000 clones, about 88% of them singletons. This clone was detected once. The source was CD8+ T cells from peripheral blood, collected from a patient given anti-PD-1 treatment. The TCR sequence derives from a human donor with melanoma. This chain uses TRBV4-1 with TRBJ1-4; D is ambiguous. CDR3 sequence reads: CASSLTPEATNEKLFF. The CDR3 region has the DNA TGCGCCAGCAGCCTCACGCCGGAGGCTACTAATGAAAAACTGTTTTTT.